The 27 T cell receptor beta chains below all came from one sample that was sequenced in a study of post-analysis software for immune sequencing data. Overall study findings and caveats: Relative to controls, patients had five TRBV segments at higher frequency, with TRBV5-6, TRBV5-1 and TRBV20-1 among these.

Carried by the TCR beta cDNA libraries were unique molecular identifiers. One entry per CDR3 protein results from TCRdb running MiXCR on the PCR reads. The sample lists 350,000 to 450,000 distinct CDR3 sequences, roughly 38% occurring once. These receptors have no identified antigens. The specimen sequenced was blood. These receptors all stem from a girl between 5 and 17 years old with multiple sclerosis.

CDR3 sequence (DNA): TGTGCCAGCAGCTTAGATTTAGCGGGTACAGATACGCAGTATTTT. It translates to CASSLDLAGTDTQYF. This chain connects TRBV7-8 to TRBJ2-3; 7 bases are a match to TRBD2. Per germline, CDR1 SGHVS and CDR2 FQNEAQ. V shed 1 base, J shed 3 bases, and the junction held 4 bases outside the gene matches. CDR3 length: 15 amino acids.

This clonotype has just a few counts. V and J are TRBV9 and TRBJ2-5; 11 bases are a match to TRBD2. Germline V CDR1 and CDR2: SGDLS, YYNGEE. After removal of 1 base from V and 1 base from J, the junction contained 9 bases not matched to a gene. This CDR3 region has 18 residues. CDR3: CASSVNLAGGPIQETQYF. CDR3 bases: TGTGCCAGCAGCGTAAACCTAGCGGGGGGCCCGATCCAAGAGACCCAGTACTTC. Complete variable domain (other parts from reference TRBV9 and TRBJ2-5): DSGVTQTPKHLITATGQRVTLRCSPRSGDLSVYWYQQSLDQGLQFLIQYYNGEERAKGNILERFSAQQFPDLHSELNLSSLELGDSALYFCASSVNLAGGPIQETQYFGPGTRLLVL.

This clonotype turned up a few times. This chain joins TRBV12-3 or TRBV12-4 and TRBJ2-7; a possible D gene is TRBD2 (6 bases). CDR3 length: 15 amino acids. V lost 5 bases to trimming and J lost 7 bases, with 21 bases between them. CDR3 coding DNA: TGTGCCAGCAGTATCCCGGGGGACGCCCTGGGGGAGCAGTACTTC. This codes for CASSIPGDALGEQYF.

This clonotype was observed at least ten times. This chain connects TRBV6-2 or TRBV6-3 to TRBJ2-1; D may be TRBD1 (6 bases). Germline CDR1 MNHEY, CDR2 SVGEGT. V lost 6 bases and J lost 9, with 18 bases in between. The CDR3 is 14 amino acids. The CDR3 here is CASSPPGVGGEQFF. DNA of the CDR3: TGTGCCAGCAGCCCCCCAGGGGTTGGAGGTGAGCAGTTCTTC.

A few counts support this clonotype. The chain uses TRBV28 and TRBJ1-2; D is unclear. The CDR3 has 13 residues. In germline, CDR1 is MDHEN, CDR2 SYDVKM. V was pared by 2 bases and J by 7 bases, with 11 bases between. The CDR3: CASSLIGMTGYTF. The CDR3 nucleotides read TGTGCCAGCAGTTTAATTGGGATGACTGGCTACACCTTC.

This clonotype was seen more than once but under ten times. This sequence joins TRBV4-1 and TRBJ1-2; 8 bases line up with TRBD1. CDR1 is MGHRA, CDR2 YSYEKL, per germline. This CDR3 is built from 14 residues. J was trimmed by 8 bases and V by 3 bases; bases with no gene match: 8. CDR3 region: CASSHAQGDVGYTF. Here the CDR3 DNA reads TGCGCCAGCAGCCATGCACAGGGGGATGTCGGCTACACCTTC.

The chain uses TRBV11-2 and TRBJ2-3; weak D call: TRBD2 (7 bases). Germline-derived CDR1 and CDR2 are SGHAT and FQNNGV. The germline V and J ends were trimmed by 3 bases and 7 bases, with 20 bases remaining between them. The CDR3 runs to 16 residues. CDR3 protein: CASSLRGGGKGNTQYF. The CDR3, as DNA: TGTGCCAGCAGCTTGAGGGGAGGGGGGAAGGGAAATACGCAGTATTTT.

This chain connects TRBV6-6 to TRBJ2-7; 7 nucleotides agree with TRBD1. The CDR3 extends over 12 amino acids. J lost 3 bases, V lost 9 bases, and 5 bases had no gene match. Germline values: CDR1 MNHNY, CDR2 SVGAGI (reference sequence). CDR3 residues: CASRQGDYEQYF. Here the CDR3 DNA reads TGTGCCAGTCGACAGGGCGACTACGAGCAGTACTTC.

The chain couples TRBV7-9 to TRBJ1-2; no firm D call. Trimming cost V 3 bases and J 1 base, with 6 bases left between them. The CDR3 covers 13 residues. Germline V CDR1 and CDR2: SEHNR, FQNEAQ (reference sequence). CDR3 loop: CASSFGVNYGYTF. The CDR3 DNA reads TGTGCCAGCAGCTTCGGGGTTAACTATGGCTACACCTTC.

A remark on this clonotype: This is likely a read error, given that the CDR3 carries no conserved phenylalanine or tryptophan at its end. V is TRBV12-3 or TRBV12-4 and J is TRBJ2-3, with unresolved D. The CDR3 runs 18 residues. The V end lost 0 bases, the J end lost 0 bases, and 16 bases lay between the germline ends. The CDR3 nucleotides are TGTGCCAGCAGTTTAGCGTTTCTGGGGATAGCTAGCACAGATACGCAGTATTCT. The encoded protein is CASSLAFLGIASTDTQYS.

This clonotype has just a few counts. The rearrangement links TRBV7-2 to TRBJ2-1; 7 bases agree with TRBD1. CDR1 and CDR2 from the germline V gene are SGHTA and FQGNSA. The CDR3 consists of 16 residues. J gave up 0 bases and V 5 bases, and 7 bases lay outside the gene matches. The CDR3: CASSPLGGYSYNEQFF. The CDR3 DNA follows: TGTGCCAGCAGCCCTCTAGGGGGCTACTCCTACAATGAGCAGTTCTTC.

This clonotype was observed a handful of times. The chain couples TRBV6-5 to TRBJ2-5; D remains ambiguous. The CDR3 runs to 15 residues. CDR1 is MNHEY, CDR2 SVGAGI, per germline. With 0 bases removed from V and 5 bases from J, the gap between germline ends came to 13 bases. The CDR3 DNA reads as TGTGCCAGCAGTTACTCTGGGCAGATGAGCGAGACCCAGTACTTC. This gives the protein CASSYSGQMSETQYF.

The rearrangement joins TRBV20-1 to TRBJ2-4, with D possibly TRBD1 on 6 matching bases. V lost 4 bases and J 6 bases, leaving 19 bases between the germline ends. Germline values: CDR1 DFQATT, CDR2 SNEGSKA (reference sequence). The CDR3 has 15 amino acids. DNA of the CDR3: TGCAGTGCTATAGGGACACGGGGCCCAGGAAACATTCAGTACTTC. This translates into CSAIGTRGPGNIQYF.

This clonotype was detected a few times. The CDR3 sequence: CASSLRQIGIYGYTF. CDR3 in DNA: TGTGCCAGCAGTTTACGGCAAATTGGAATCTATGGCTACACCTTC. J is TRBJ1-2 and V is TRBV12-3 or TRBV12-4; no firm D call. Deletions cut 2 bases from V and 4 bases from J, with 14 bases between. This CDR3 has 15 amino acids.

This chain uses TRBV11-2 with TRBJ2-1; no reliable D call. The germline V gene encodes CDR1 SGHAT and CDR2 FQNNGV. The CDR3 totals 13 residues. Here the CDR3 reads CATGHLSYNEQFF. In DNA form, the CDR3 reads TGTGCAACCGGCCACCTCTCCTACAATGAGCAGTTCTTC.

This clonotype was seen more than once but under ten times. The chain employs TRBV10-3 and TRBJ1-2; D perhaps matches TRBD1 (5 bases). The CDR3 is 14 residues long. Germline V gene data show CDR1 as ENHRY and CDR2 as SYGVKD. Deletions cut 1 base from V and 1 base from J, with 7 bases between. The CDR3 nucleotides are TGTGCCATCAGTGAGTTCCAGGGTAACTATGGCTACACCTTC. It is translated as CAISEFQGNYGYTF.

This clonotype was seen a handful of times. The V gene is TRBV25-1, the J gene TRBJ2-5; 7 bases align to TRBD1. The germline gives CDR1 MGHDK, CDR2 SYGVNS. The CDR3 is made up of 16 amino acids. Losses at the gene ends were 1 base for V and 1 base for J; bases not matched to a gene: 6. CDR3 DNA sequence: TGTGCCAGCAGTGAATGGGGAACAGGGGTCCAAGAGACCCAGTACTTC. The encoded protein is CASSEWGTGVQETQYF.

V gene TRBV12-3 or TRBV12-4 combines with J gene TRBJ1-2; D not certain. V lost 0 bases, J lost 7 bases, and 6 bases lay in between. This CDR3 spans 12 amino acids. CDR3 DNA sequence: TGTGCCAGCAGTTTAGCGCTACGTGGCTACACCTTC. Protein product: CASSLALRGYTF.

A few counts support this clonotype. This sequence joins TRBV20-1 and TRBJ2-1; D is tentatively TRBD1 or TRBD2 (5 bases each). V was cut by 6 bases and J by 3 bases, with 12 bases left in between. The germline V gene has CDR1 DFQATT and CDR2 SNEGSKA (reference sequence). The CDR3 has 13 residues. Written as DNA, the CDR3 is TGCAGTGCCTGGGACCTCGGCTACAATGAGCAGTTCTTC. Translation: CSAWDLGYNEQFF.

Of note for this clonotype: The junction departs from the called germline gene at one end, perhaps through a read error. The chain recombines TRBV6-5 with TRBJ2-1, with a weak D call TRBD1 (5 bases). The CDR3 is 13 residues long. The V gene's germline CDR1 is MNHEY and CDR2 SVGAGI. This CDR3 is CASGASSYDEQFF. The CDR3 region has the DNA TGTGCCAGCGGGGCCAGCTCCTACGATGAGCAGTTCTTC.

This clonotype was seen a few times. The rearrangement links TRBV5-1 to TRBJ2-7; tentative D call: TRBD1 (6 bases). Germline values: CDR1 SGHRS, CDR2 YFSETQ. The CDR3 is made up of 15 amino acids. The V end lost 0 bases, the J end lost 2 bases, and 12 bases lay between the germline ends. CDR3: CASSLVGAVAYEQYF. In nucleotides, the CDR3 is TGCGCCAGCAGCTTGGTGGGGGCAGTCGCCTACGAGCAGTACTTC.

The CDR3 spells CASSQDRRQGGRVSPLHF. DNA for the CDR3: TGCGCCAGCAGCCAAGATCGACGACAGGGAGGAAGGGTTTCACCCCTCCACTTT. This chain uses TRBV4-1 with TRBJ1-6; 7 nucleotides align to TRBD1. With 0 bases clipped from V and 9 bases from J, the junction kept 14 bases outside the gene matches. The CDR3 runs 18 residues. Germline V gives CDR1 MGHRA, CDR2 YSYEKL.

The J gene is TRBJ2-7, the V gene TRBV3-1; tentatively, D is TRBD2 (5 bases). In germline, CDR1 is LGHDT, CDR2 YNNKEL (reference sequence). Trimming shortened V by 2 bases and J by 0 bases, and 8 bases separated the two germline ends. CDR3 size: 14 residues. The CDR3 spells CASSQMEDSYEQYF. In DNA form, the CDR3 reads TGTGCCAGCAGCCAAATGGAGGACTCCTACGAGCAGTACTTC.

Only a few counts were recorded for this clonotype. This chain connects TRBV5-1 to TRBJ2-3, with D uncertain. The V end lost 0 bases, the J end lost 0 bases, and 11 bases lay between the germline ends. The germline V gene encodes CDR1 SGHRS and CDR2 YFSETQ. The CDR3 length is 16 residues. CDR3 protein: CASSLDPVASTDTQYF. CDR3 DNA sequence: TGCGCCAGCAGCTTGGATCCGGTCGCTAGCACAGATACGCAGTATTTT.

V usage is TRBV5-6 and J usage is TRBJ1-2; D gene uncertain. The germline V and J ends were trimmed by 0 bases and 4 bases, with 10 bases remaining between them. Germline CDR1 and CDR2: SGHDT and YYEEEE. The CDR3 runs 14 residues. The DNA of the CDR3 is TGTGCCAGCAGCTTGGGGTCTTCAACCTATGGCTACACCTTC. This encodes CASSLGSSTYGYTF.

This clonotype turned up a few times. V and J are TRBV6-1 and TRBJ2-5; weak D call: TRBD1 (6 bases). The CDR3 is made up of 14 amino acids. Germline V gives CDR1 MNHNS, CDR2 SASEGT. V gave up 2 bases and J gave up 4 bases, with 11 bases separating them. CDR3 sequence (DNA): TGTGCCAGCAGTGAATTGGTACAGGGAGAGACCCAGTACTTC. Amino acid sequence: CASSELVQGETQYF.

V usage is TRBV5-1 and J usage is TRBJ2-3, with D maybe TRBD1 (5 bases). V shed 6 bases and J shed 1 base, with 9 bases lying between them. Germline V CDR1 and CDR2: SGHRS, YFSETQ. This CDR3 spans 13 amino acids. CDR3 region: CASNEQGTDTQYF. The DNA for the CDR3 is TGCGCCAGCAACGAACAGGGCACAGATACGCAGTATTTT. The full variable domain, completed using reference TRBV5-1 and TRBJ2-3, is KAGVTQTPRYLIKTRGQQVTLSCSPISGHRSVSWYQQTPGQGLQFLFEYFSETQRNKGNFPGRFSGRQFSNSRSEMNVSTLELGDSALYLCASNEQGTDTQYFGPGTRLTVL.